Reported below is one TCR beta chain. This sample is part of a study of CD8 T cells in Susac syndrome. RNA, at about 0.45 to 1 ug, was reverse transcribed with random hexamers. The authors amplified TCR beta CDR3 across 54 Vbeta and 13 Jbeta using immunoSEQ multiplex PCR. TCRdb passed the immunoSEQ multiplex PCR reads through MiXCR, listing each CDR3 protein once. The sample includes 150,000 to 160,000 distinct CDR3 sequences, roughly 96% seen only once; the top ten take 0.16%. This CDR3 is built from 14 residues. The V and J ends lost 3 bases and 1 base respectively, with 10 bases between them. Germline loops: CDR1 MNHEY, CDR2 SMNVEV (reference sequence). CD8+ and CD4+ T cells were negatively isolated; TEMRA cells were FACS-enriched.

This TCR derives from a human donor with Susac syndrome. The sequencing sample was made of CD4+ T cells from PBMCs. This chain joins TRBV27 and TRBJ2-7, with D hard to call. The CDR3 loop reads CASSFGSLSYEQYF. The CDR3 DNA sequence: TGTGCCAGCAGTTTCGGGTCTTTATCCTACGAGCAGTACTTC.